This T cell receptor (beta chain) emerged from a study of shared T cell receptors in the human thymus. Germline V gives CDR1 SGHTA, CDR2 FQGNSA. CDR3 length equals 17 residues. V shed 1 base and J 0 bases; nucleotides not matched to a gene: 5. Data came from immunoSEQ multiplex PCR; TCRdb stores just in-frame clones and leaves some out. The sample has about 730,000 clones; roughly 88% are singletons. These data also featured in a second study, about human thymus T cells. Per that paper: Having surgery to correct congenital heart defects, healthy Finnish infants acted as the donors. Thymus pieces cut out during corrective heart surgery were the tissue that was used. Among thymic and blood repertoires, usage of V and J genes appeared biased. Unrelated individuals were reported by related research to share highly overlapping thymic repertoires.

The clonotype was recovered from a girl under three years old with a congenital heart defect. This chain uses TRBV7-2 with TRBJ2-3; 9 bases match TRBD2. The sample was thymocytes. The CDR3 spells CASSLGSSGVSTDTQYF. The CDR3 region has the DNA TGTGCCAGCAGCTTAGGATCTAGCGGGGTGAGCACAGATACGCAGTATTTT.